Shown below are 17 T cell receptor beta chains from a single sample sequenced in a study of blood T cell repertoires in COVID-19. Profiling relied on immunoSEQ multiplex PCR, and the TCRdb table lists in-frame clones only, not all of them. Of some 300,000 clones in the sample, about 90% were seen once. Sequenced: PBMCs or T cells enriched from blood (not recorded which). Source of these receptors: a woman aged 50 to 60 who had been exposed to COVID-19.

The chain links TRBV5-8 to TRBJ2-7; D is undetermined. Germline V gene lookup returns CDR1 SGHTS and CDR2 YDEGEE. The CDR3 length is 13 residues. The ends were cut back, 1 base at V and 2 bases at J, with 7 bases in the middle. The DNA for the CDR3 is TGTGCCAGCAGCTTGCCCCTTCCCTACGAGCAGTACTTC. Encoded protein: CASSLPLPYEQYF.

This chain joins TRBV23-1 and TRBJ1-1; D may be TRBD1 (5 bases). TRBV23-1 is noted as an ORF with a role that remains uncertain. The CDR3 is 15 residues long. V lost 6 bases and J 1 base, leaving 15 bases between the germline ends. CDR3 in amino acids: CASRVSGTSNTEAFF. In nucleotides, the CDR3 is TGCGCCAGCAGGGTAAGCGGGACTTCGAACACTGAAGCTTTCTTT.

The gene calls are TRBV6-5 and TRBJ2-5, with TRBD1 matching over 10 bases. There are 15 residues in the CDR3. V lost 7 bases, J lost 5 bases, and 10 bases stayed unmatched. Germline V lookup: CDR1 MNHEY, CDR2 SVGAGI. This CDR3 reads CASKSGTGVWETQYF. CDR3 DNA sequence: TGTGCCAGCAAATCCGGGACAGGGGTGTGGGAGACCCAGTACTTC.

The chain couples TRBV3-1 (or the pseudogene TRBV3-2) to TRBJ1-1; 9 positions agree with TRBD1. The CDR3 runs to 15 residues. The germline gives CDR1 LGHDT, CDR2 YNNKEL (reference sequence). The junction had 10 bases not matched to a gene; V was cut back by 2 bases and J by 9 bases. The CDR3 DNA follows: TGTGCCAGCAGCCAACGACAGGGGGTGGGTTTGAAAGCTTTCTTT. This gives the protein CASSQRQGVGLKAFF.

This clone was detected a few times. The rearrangement links TRBV7-8 to TRBJ2-1; 7 bases are shared with TRBD2. CDR1 and CDR2 (germline): SGHVS, FQNEAQ. The CDR3 loop spans 16 amino acids. The junction had 16 bases not matched to a gene; V was cut back by 5 bases and J by 9 bases. CDR3: CASSLFDGGGSGEQFF. As DNA, the CDR3 is TGTGCCAGCAGCCTCTTCGATGGCGGGGGAAGTGGTGAGCAGTTCTTC.

This rearrangement joins TRBV9 to TRBJ1-2; D may be TRBD1 (6 bases). Germline CDR1 and CDR2: SGDLS and YYNGEE. With 3 bases removed from V and 4 bases from J, the gap between germline ends came to 22 bases. The CDR3 length is 17 residues. The DNA of the CDR3 is TGTGCCAGCAGCGCCGCCATACGGGGCAGGGGAACCTATGGCTACACCTTC. It yields the protein CASSAAIRGRGTYGYTF.

This chain joins TRBV28 and TRBJ1-2, with 7 bases fitting TRBD1. There are 15 residues in the CDR3. V shed 1 base, J shed 4 bases, and the junction held 6 bases outside the gene matches. The germline gives CDR1 MDHEN, CDR2 SYDVKM. The CDR3 loop is CASSLSAQGSYGYTF. The CDR3 region has the DNA TGTGCCAGCAGTTTATCGGCACAGGGGTCCTATGGCTACACCTTC.

The rearrangement links TRBV19 to TRBJ1-2, with a tentative D call TRBD1 (5 bases). Germline CDR1 is LNHDA and CDR2 is SQIVND (reference sequence). The CDR3 runs to 13 residues. Trimming took 6 bases from V and 4 from J, leaving 12 bases between them. CDR3: CASSSPGGYGYTF. In nucleotides, the CDR3 is TGTGCCAGTAGCTCCCCCGGGGGCTATGGCTACACCTTC.

As regards this clone: A junction end diverges from the germline sequence, so it may reflect a read error. CDR3: CASSMGSGRNAEAFF. In DNA form, the CDR3 reads TGTGCCAGTAGTATGGGTTCAGGGAGGAACGCTGAAGCTTTCTTT. The chain combines TRBV19 with TRBJ1-1, with a tentative D call TRBD1 (5 bases). Per germline, CDR1 LNHDA and CDR2 SQIVND (reference sequence). This CDR3 has 15 amino acids.

The J gene is TRBJ1-2, the V gene TRBV3-1 (or the pseudogene TRBV3-2), with D possibly matching TRBD1 (6 bases). The CDR3 is 14 amino acids. Trimming stripped 5 bases from V and 4 bases from J, with 14 bases between. Per the germline V gene, CDR1 is LGHDT and CDR2 is YNNKEL (reference sequence). CDR3 sequence reads: CASSYRDTIYGYTF. In DNA, the CDR3 is TGTGCCAGCAGCTACCGGGACACGATCTATGGCTACACCTTC.

V gene TRBV30 combines with J gene TRBJ1-1; D gene ambiguous. This CDR3 is 11 amino acids long. Germline CDR1 reads GTSNPN; CDR2 reads SVGIG (reference sequence). V lost 3 bases to trimming and J lost 8 bases, with 10 bases between them. The CDR3 nucleotides are TGTGCCTGGAGCGATGAGGCCGAAGCTTTCTTT. Its protein is CAWSDEAEAFF.

This chain uses TRBV6-1 with TRBJ1-5, with a tentative D call TRBD1 (6 bases). Germline V gives CDR1 MNHNS, CDR2 SASEGT. This CDR3 comprises 16 residues. With 4 bases removed from V and 1 base from J, the gap between germline ends came to 14 bases. The DNA for the CDR3 is TGTGCCAGCAGTGGGGTCAGGACAGTCAGCAATCAGCCCCAGCATTTT. Amino acid sequence: CASSGVRTVSNQPQHF.

On this clone itself: Different DNA sequences within this sample yield the same CDR3. This rearrangement joins TRBV4-1 to TRBJ1-2; D gene unclear. The CDR3 contains 15 residues. The V gene lost 0 bases and the J gene lost 4 bases, with 12 bases spanning the gap. Germline CDR1 and CDR2: MGHRA and YSYEKL. As DNA, the CDR3 is TGCGCCAGCAGCCAAGACCGTCAGGTCTCCTATGGCTACACCTTC. Translation gives CASSQDRQVSYGYTF.

The V gene is TRBV28, the J gene TRBJ1-4; 8 bases agree with TRBD1. J gave up 4 bases and V 7 bases, and 14 bases lay outside the gene matches. The CDR3 is 17 residues long. From germline, CDR1 is MDHEN and CDR2 SYDVKM. In nucleotides, the CDR3 is TGTGCCAGCACCCCTCCTCGGCAGGGGGCCTTTAATGAAAAACTGTTTTTT. This translates into CASTPPRQGAFNEKLFF.

V gene TRBV12-3 or TRBV12-4 combines with J gene TRBJ2-7, with D possibly being TRBD1 (5 bases). Trimming cost V 3 bases and J 4 bases, with 10 bases left between them. The CDR3 contains 13 residues. This chain's CDR3 is CASSFDRQYEQYF. In nucleotides, the CDR3 is TGTGCCAGCAGTTTTGACAGACAATACGAGCAGTACTTC.

J is TRBJ2-3 and V is TRBV5-4; 13 positions match TRBD2. CDR1 is SGHNT and CDR2 is YYREEE in the germline V gene (reference sequence). The CDR3 spans 15 residues. V lost 4 bases, J lost 4 bases, and 3 bases stayed unmatched. The CDR3 loop reads CASSVGLAGADTQYF. The DNA for the CDR3 is TGTGCCAGCAGCGTAGGACTAGCGGGGGCAGATACGCAGTATTTT.

This clone was observed a single time. The chain links TRBV14 to TRBJ2-7, with TRBD1 matching over 9 bases. Germline loops: CDR1 SGHDN, CDR2 FVKESK. The J segment lost 13 bases and the V segment lost 3 bases, leaving 10 bases of the junction unmatched. This CDR3 spans 13 amino acids. Here the CDR3 reads CASSQVPGTGNYF. Written as DNA, the CDR3 is TGTGCCAGCAGCCAGGTCCCCGGGACAGGGAACTACTTC.